A selection of T cell receptor beta chains follows, all from one sample in a study of shared clonotypes between healthy human individuals. Assay: immunoSEQ multiplex PCR; the TCRdb copy retains only in-frame clones and omits some. This table has hundreds of thousands of clones, roughly 96% appearing once. Source material: naive CD8+ T cells sorted from blood. The receptors derive from a woman aged 25 to 39 in good health. CDR3s include the opening cysteine and the closing phenylalanine or tryptophan. The D gene is left open where the match is weak. The size entry is marked missing in some rows and otherwise reads once, few, many or a size class.

j_call	v_call	clone_size	d_call	cdr3_length	cdr3_nt	cdr3_aa
TRBJ2-5	TRBV7-9	.	.	15	TGTGCCAGCAGCTTGAGGACGGACTTGGCGGGGACCCAGTACTTC	CASSLRTDLAGTQYF
TRBJ2-2	TRBV21-1	.	.	15	TGTGCCAGCAACGTTACGGGAGCGAACACCGGGGAGCTGTTTTTT	CASNVTGANTGELFF
TRBJ2-7	TRBV27	.	.	13	TGTGCCAGCAAGGGGGACGAACCCTACGAGCAGTACTTC	CASKGDEPYEQYF
TRBJ2-7	TRBV9	once	.	13	TGTGCCAGCAGCGCGTTCGACAGCTACGAGCAGTACTTC	CASSAFDSYEQYF
TRBJ2-7	TRBV10-2	few	.	12	TGCGCCAGCAGTGAGTCGATGTACGAGCAGTACTTC	CASSESMYEQYF
TRBJ2-6	TRBV10-1	.	.	15	TGCGCCAGCAGTGACAGTGTCTCTGGGGCCAACGTCCTGACTTTC	CASSDSVSGANVLTF
TRBJ1-2	TRBV19	.	.	11	TGTGCCAGTAGTAGGGGCTATGGCTACACCTTC	CASSRGYGYTF
TRBJ2-5	TRBV14	.	.	16	TGTGCCAGCAGCCAAGAACGGGTCGACCTCCAAGAGACCCAGTACTTC	CASSQERVDLQETQYF
TRBJ2-3	TRBV11-2	once	TRBD2	17	TGTGCCAGCAGCTTAGTCTCTGCGGGAGGGATCACAGATACGCAGTATTTT	CASSLVSAGGITDTQYF
TRBJ1-2	TRBV7-3	.	.	13	TGTGCCAGCAGCTTTGAGGGAGGCTATGGCTACACCTTC	CASSFEGGYGYTF
TRBJ2-7	TRBV5-4	.	TRBD2	14	TGTGCCAGCAGCTCCGAGCGGGGCTCCTACGAGCAGTACTTC	CASSSERGSYEQYF
TRBJ1-5	TRBV27	.	.	13	TGTGCCAGCAGTTTAGACAGCTCCGGGCCCCAGCATTTT	CASSLDSSGPQHF
TRBJ2-1	TRBV5-4	.	.	13	TGTGCCACCCGAACTGAGTCCTACAATGAGCAGTTCTTC	CATRTESYNEQFF
TRBJ2-1	TRBV5-1	.	.	14	TGCGCCAGCAGCTTGGAGACAGGCTATGGGGAGCAGTTCTTC	CASSLETGYGEQFF
TRBJ2-2	TRBV28	.	.	14	TGTGCCAGCAGTTTAGCGGGCGGCACCGGGGAGCTGTTTTTT	CASSLAGGTGELFF
TRBJ2-1	TRBV2	.	.	15	TGTGCCAGCAGTGAAACTCTTCTGGGGCACAATGAGCAGTTCTTC	CASSETLLGHNEQFF
TRBJ2-7	TRBV5-1	.	TRBD1	14	TGCGCCAGCAGCCCGGCCGACAGGGCCTACGAGCAGTACTTC	CASSPADRAYEQYF
TRBJ2-3	TRBV5-4	.	TRBD2	17	TGTGCCAGCAGCCCGAGGCTAGCGGGGACAGTACCATATACGCAGTATTTT	CASSPRLAGTVPYTQYF
TRBJ1-2	TRBV7-9	.	TRBD1	12	TGTGCCACCTCGACAGGGGGAGGTGGCTACACCTTC	CATSTGGGGYTF
TRBJ2-3	TRBV7-9	.	TRBD2	16	TGTGCCAGCAGCTTGACTAGCGGACCGGACACAGATACGCAGTATTTT	CASSLTSGPDTDTQYF
TRBJ2-2	TRBV13	.	.	13	TGTGCCAGCAGCTTAGAGAACACCGGGGAGCTGTTTTTT	CASSLENTGELFF
TRBJ2-1	TRBV2	.	TRBD2	15	TGTGCCAGCAGTGATCGGACTAGCGGTTACAATGAGCAGTTCTTC	CASSDRTSGYNEQFF
TRBJ2-1	TRBV15	.	TRBD2	16	TGTGCCACCAGCACCCATCTAGCGGGAGCCTACAATGAGCAGTTCTTC	CATSTHLAGAYNEQFF
TRBJ2-3	TRBV7-9	.	.	14	TGTGCCAGCAGCTTAGCGCAGGGGACAGATACGCAGTATTTT	CASSLAQGTDTQYF
TRBJ2-2	TRBV7-9	.	.	15	TGTGCCAGCCTAAAAGCCGTCGGGGCCACCGGGGAGCTGTTTTTT	CASLKAVGATGELFF
TRBJ2-1	TRBV6-5	.	TRBD1	15	TGTGCCAGCAGTTACACGGGACAGGGGTTGGATGAGCAGTTCTTC	CASSYTGQGLDEQFF
TRBJ2-5	TRBV27	.	TRBD2	16	TGTGCCAGCAGTGTAGGGGCGGGAGGGCCCTTGGAGACCCAGTACTTC	CASSVGAGGPLETQYF
TRBJ2-2	TRBV28	.	.	15	TGTGCCAGCACCCTATCGAGGCACCCCACCGGGGAGCTGTTTTTT	CASTLSRHPTGELFF
TRBJ2-1	TRBV11-1	.	.	16	TGTGCCAGCAGCCTACAGGACTACTTCTCCTACAATGAGCAGTTCTTC	CASSLQDYFSYNEQFF
TRBJ2-3	TRBV6-1	.	TRBD2	16	TGTGCCAGCAGTGAAGGGGCGGGAGGGCCTTGGGATACGCAGTATTTT	CASSEGAGGPWDTQYF
TRBJ1-4	TRBV5-6	.	TRBD1	17	TGTGCCAGCAGCTTCGCGACAGGGGAGTTTCCTAGTGAAAAACTGTTTTTT	CASSFATGEFPSEKLFF
TRBJ2-2	TRBV29-1	.	.	13	TGCAGCGCGGGGCCCCGGGACACCGGGGAGCTGTTTTTT	CSAGPRDTGELFF
TRBJ1-1	TRBV7-6	.	TRBD1	14	TGTGCCAGCAGCTTAGAGACAGGGTTCACTGAAGCTTTCTTT	CASSLETGFTEAFF
TRBJ2-3	TRBV4-1	.	.	17	TGCGCCAGCAGCCAAGATTTGTTGGGTCCCAGCACAGATACGCAGTATTTT	CASSQDLLGPSTDTQYF
TRBJ2-2	TRBV2	.	.	12	TGTGCCAGCAGCTGGGACCGCGGGGAGCTGTTTTTT	CASSWDRGELFF
TRBJ2-2	TRBV6-4	.	.	17	TGTGCCAGCAGTGACATGTTGGGACTTTCCATCCGCGGGGAGCTGTTTTTT	CASSDMLGLSIRGELFF
TRBJ2-2	TRBV5-4	few	.	14	TGTGCCAGCAGCTTGTGGGGGAGCACCGGGGAGCTGTTTTTT	CASSLWGSTGELFF
TRBJ2-1	TRBV6-5	.	.	15	TGTGCCAGCAGTTACGGCATGGGACGGTACAATGAGCAGTTCTTC	CASSYGMGRYNEQFF
TRBJ2-7	TRBV7-9	.	TRBD1	14	TGTGCCAGCAGCCCATGGGACAGTTCCTACGAGCAGTACTTC	CASSPWDSSYEQYF
TRBJ2-7	TRBV2	once	.	15	TGTGCCAGCAAGGGACGAATGCCGGTCGTGTGGGAGCAGTACTTC	CASKGRMPVVWEQYF
TRBJ1-2	TRBV5-6	once	.	13	TGTGCCAGCAGTCCGGACAGCCTCTATGGCTACACCTTC	CASSPDSLYGYTF
TRBJ2-7	TRBV5-4	.	TRBD2	15	TGTGCCAGCAGCTTGTATGGGCTAGCGGCTACCGAGCAGTACTTC	CASSLYGLAATEQYF
TRBJ2-1	TRBV14	once	TRBD2	16	TGTGCCAGCAGCCAAGAGGGCGGGAGGGTCTACAATGAGCAGTTCTTC	CASSQEGGRVYNEQFF
TRBJ2-1	TRBV28	once	.	15	TGTGCCAGCGAGAGGACTTTTAGCTCCTACAATGAGCAGTTCTTC	CASERTFSSYNEQFF
TRBJ2-5	TRBV15	.	TRBD2	16	TGTGCCACCAGCAGAGATCGAGCGGGAGGGTGGGAGACCCAGTACTTC	CATSRDRAGGWETQYF
TRBJ2-7	TRBV28	.	.	14	TGTGCCAGCAGTTTATCCAGCAGGGCCTACGAGCAGTACTTC	CASSLSSRAYEQYF
TRBJ2-7	TRBV9	.	.	15	TGTGCCAGCAGCACCCGTAGCGGTTCAACCTACGAGCAGTACTTC	CASSTRSGSTYEQYF
TRBJ1-2	TRBV6-4	.	.	11	TGTGCCAGCAGACCGGGACTTGGCTACACCTTC	CASRPGLGYTF
TRBJ2-7	TRBV29-1	.	.	12	TGCAGCGTTGAAGATTCCCCGGCCGAGCAGTACTTC	CSVEDSPAEQYF
TRBJ1-1	TRBV19	.	.	14	TGTGCCAGTAGTGTGGAGGGAAGGAACACTGAAGCTTTCTTT	CASSVEGRNTEAFF
TRBJ2-5	TRBV5-5	.	.	13	TGTGCCAGCAGTTCGGGATGGCAAGAGACCCAGTACTTC	CASSSGWQETQYF